The 26 T cell receptor beta chains below were found in one sample sequenced in a study of T cells after yellow fever vaccination. TCRdb fed the 5' RACE reads into MiXCR, producing one record per CDR3 protein. The sample holds about 120,000 distinct CDR3 sequences; 12% to 15% are singletons and the top ten take roughly two fifths. The sample in question was CD8+ T cells sorted from PBMCs, obtained 5 days after the yellow fever booster vaccination. All receptors derive from a man aged 18 to 35 who received the YFV17D yellow fever vaccine.

This clonotype showed up just a few times. The rearrangement uses TRBV28 and TRBJ2-5; D possibly matches TRBD1 or TRBD2 (5 bases each). From germline, CDR1 is MDHEN and CDR2 SYDVKM. This CDR3 contains 13 residues. V lost 4 bases, J lost 5 bases, and 11 bases lay in between. DNA for the CDR3: TGTGCCAGCAGTTCCGGGGACGGGGAGACCCAGTACTTC. Amino acid sequence: CASSSGDGETQYF. The full variable domain, its missing parts supplied by reference TRBV28 and TRBJ2-5, is DVKVTQSSRYLVKRTGEKVFLECVQDMDHENMFWYRQDPGLGLRLIYFSYDVKMKEKGDIPEGYSVSREKKERFSLILESASTNQTSMYLCASSSGDGETQYFGPGTRLLVL.

This clonotype was picked up a small number of times. V is TRBV2 and J is TRBJ2-3; no firm D call. CDR3 length: 11 residues. CDR1 SNHLY and CDR2 FYNNEI come from the germline V gene. Trimming removed 5 bases at V and 2 bases at J, with 2 bases between. The CDR3 DNA reads as TGTGCCAGCAGTCCCACAGATACGCAGTATTTT. Its translation: CASSPTDTQYF.

The V and J genes are TRBV20-1 and TRBJ1-5; no reliable D call. The CDR3 spans 14 residues. Germline V gives CDR1 DFQATT, CDR2 SNEGSKA (reference sequence). The V gene lost 0 bases and the J gene lost 4 bases, with 10 bases spanning the gap. The CDR3: CSARDPRENQPQHF. CDR3 coding DNA: TGCAGTGCTAGAGATCCTCGGGAGAATCAGCCCCAGCATTTT.

V and J are TRBV10-3 and TRBJ2-5; the D gene is possibly TRBD1 (7 bases). The CDR3 has 15 amino acids. V was cut by 3 bases and J by 1 base, with 12 bases left in between. The V gene's germline CDR1 is ENHRY and CDR2 SYGVKD. The CDR3 region is CAISDSQGGQETQYF. The CDR3 DNA is TGTGCCATCAGTGATTCCCAGGGGGGCCAAGAGACCCAGTACTTC.

This clonotype has ten or more counts. V and J are TRBV20-1 and TRBJ1-1; TRBD1 might be the D (6 bases). Trimming left V 0 bases short and J 4 bases short, with 12 bases between. CDR1 is DFQATT, CDR2 SNEGSKA, per germline (reference sequence). The CDR3 spans 14 residues. The CDR3 sequence is CSARDPDRITEAFF. The CDR3 DNA follows: TGCAGTGCTAGAGATCCGGACAGAATCACTGAAGCTTTCTTT.

This clonotype was detected only a few times. The chain has TRBV20-1 and TRBJ2-5, with 10 bases matching TRBD1. The CDR3 is 15 amino acids. The V segment lost 0 bases and the J segment 5 bases; nucleotides outside the gene matches: 6. The V gene's germline CDR1 is DFQATT and CDR2 SNEGSKA (reference sequence). CDR3 amino acids: CSARDRDRGIETQYF. For the CDR3, the DNA is TGCAGTGCTAGAGATCGGGACAGGGGTATTGAGACCCAGTACTTC.

In this sample, this clonotype turned up once. V is TRBV4-1 and J is TRBJ2-1; D is ambiguous. The ends were cut back, 4 bases at V and 7 bases at J, with 5 bases in the middle. The CDR3 is 11 amino acids. Germline V lookup: CDR1 MGHRA, CDR2 YSYEKL. This CDR3 reads CASSRENEQFF. As DNA, the CDR3 is TGCGCCAGCAGCCGAGAAAATGAGCAGTTCTTC.

This clonotype was seen more than once but under ten times. V is TRBV14 and J is TRBJ1-1, with D maybe TRBD1 (6 bases). The CDR3 length is 14 residues. The germline CDR1 and CDR2 sequences are SGHDN and FVKESK. V was clipped by 5 bases and J by 5 bases, with 15 bases between them. The CDR3 loop reads CASSSPGDWTEAFF. CDR3 DNA sequence: TGTGCCAGCAGCTCCCCAGGGGATTGGACTGAAGCTTTCTTT.

This sequence joins TRBV28 and TRBJ2-7, with 9 bases identical to TRBD1. The germline V gene encodes CDR1 MDHEN and CDR2 SYDVKM. V was pared by 3 bases and J by 1 base, with 7 bases of the junction left unmatched. This CDR3 contains 16 residues. CDR3: CASSFWTGERSYEQYF. The CDR3 DNA reads TGTGCCAGCAGTTTCTGGACAGGGGAACGGTCCTACGAGCAGTACTTC.

In this sample, this clonotype turned up a few times. This chain joins TRBV3-1 and TRBJ2-1; 8 bases fit TRBD1. Germline V lookup: CDR1 LGHDT, CDR2 YNNKEL (reference sequence). The trim removed 0 bases at V and 8 bases at J, leaving 18 bases unmatched. This CDR3 has 19 residues. The CDR3 sequence: CASSQDWATGAHLVYEQFF. CDR3 bases: TGTGCCAGCAGCCAAGATTGGGCGACAGGGGCTCACTTGGTCTATGAGCAGTTCTTC.

This rearrangement joins TRBV28 to TRBJ1-5; weak D call: TRBD1 (6 bases). Between the trimmed V and J ends, which lost 3 bases and 4 bases, there was a span of 10 bases. This CDR3 comprises 14 residues. CDR1 MDHEN and CDR2 SYDVKM come from the germline V gene. CDR3 nucleotides: TGTGCCAGCAGTTTGCGAGGGGGGAATCAGCCCCAGCATTTT. This sequence encodes CASSLRGGNQPQHF.

This clonotype was counted between two and nine times. The chain is built from TRBV24-1 and TRBJ2-1; D gene unclear. Per the germline V gene, CDR1 is KGHDR and CDR2 is SFDVKD. The CDR3 runs to 11 residues. Trimming removed 5 bases from V and 9 bases from J, with 7 bases in between. CDR3 sequence: CATSALGEQFF. For the CDR3, the DNA is TGTGCCACCAGTGCCTTGGGTGAGCAGTTCTTC.

V gene TRBV29-1 combines with J gene TRBJ2-3; D perhaps matches TRBD2 (6 bases). CDR3 length: 15 amino acids. Germline assignment: CDR1 SQVTM and CDR2 ANQGSEA. V lost 3 bases and J lost 2, with 15 bases in between. Here the CDR3 DNA reads TGCAGCGTTGAGAGTGGGACTCTTATCACAGATACGCAGTATTTT. The encoded protein is CSVESGTLITDTQYF.

The J gene is TRBJ2-2, the V gene TRBV12-3 or TRBV12-4; D perhaps matches TRBD2 (7 bases). CDR3 length equals 15 residues. V was pared by 4 bases and J by 3 bases, with 12 bases between. The CDR3 loop is CASSWGGADTGELFF. The CDR3 DNA follows: TGTGCCAGCAGTTGGGGGGGGGCCGACACCGGGGAGCTGTTTTTT.

This sequence joins TRBV6-6 and TRBJ1-5; maybe TRBD1 (5 bases). V lost 0 bases and J lost 0, with 12 bases in between. The CDR3 has 17 amino acids. Germline V gene lookup returns CDR1 MNHNY and CDR2 SVGAGI (reference sequence). The DNA for the CDR3 is TGTGCCAGCAGTTACTCGGTCCAGGGTTATAGCAATCAGCCCCAGCATTTT. It is translated as CASSYSVQGYSNQPQHF.

The V gene is TRBV27, the J gene TRBJ2-5, with D perhaps TRBD1 (7 bases). V lost 6 bases and J 0 bases, leaving 14 bases between the germline ends. The CDR3 has 15 amino acids. Germline V CDR1 and CDR2: MNHEY, SMNVEV (reference sequence). The CDR3 coding sequence is TGTGCCAGCAGGCGGGACAGAGAAGACCAAGAGACCCAGTACTTC. Translating it yields CASRRDREDQETQYF.

The CDR3 sequence: CASSQDPRTYTKQFF. CDR3 coding DNA: TGTGCCAGCAGCCAAGATCCGAGGACGTACACGAAGCAGTTCTTC. V and J are TRBV14 and TRBJ2-1, with unresolved D. The CDR3 has 15 residues. Per the germline V gene, CDR1 is SGHDN and CDR2 is FVKESK. Trimming stripped 0 bases from V and 11 bases from J, with 17 bases between.

This clonotype was observed a handful of times. This chain links TRBV6-6 with TRBJ2-1; a possible D gene is TRBD2 (7 bases). The CDR3 contains 14 residues. V lost 2 bases and J lost 6, with 11 bases in between. Germline CDR1 is MNHNY and CDR2 is SVGAGI (reference sequence). This CDR3 reads CASSYGGALNEQFF. The DNA for the CDR3 is TGTGCCAGCAGTTACGGGGGGGCCCTCAATGAGCAGTTCTTC.

The chain's CDR3 is CSARFVNTEAFF. Written as DNA, the CDR3 is TGCAGTGCTAGGTTCGTGAACACTGAAGCTTTCTTT. The V and J genes are TRBV20-1 and TRBJ1-1; D uncertain. Trimming pared 3 bases from V and 0 bases from J, leaving 5 bases between. CDR1 DFQATT and CDR2 SNEGSKA come from the germline V gene (reference sequence). This CDR3 region has 12 residues.

The genes are TRBV5-1 and TRBJ2-3; no clear D. V was trimmed by 0 bases and J by 4 bases, leaving 15 bases between them. The CDR3 is 16 amino acids. From germline, CDR1 is SGHRS and CDR2 YFSETQ. The CDR3 here is CASSLGPGTFADTQYF. The CDR3 DNA is TGCGCCAGCAGCTTGGGCCCCGGTACCTTCGCAGATACGCAGTATTTT.

V is TRBV24-1 and J is TRBJ2-1; D is possibly TRBD1 or TRBD2 (5 bases each). Deletions cut 9 bases from V and 3 bases from J, with 14 bases between. Germline V gene data show CDR1 as KGHDR and CDR2 as SFDVKD. This CDR3 is built from 14 residues. The CDR3 region is CATGASHDYNEQFF. The CDR3 region has the DNA TGTGCCACCGGGGCTAGCCATGACTACAATGAGCAGTTCTTC.

The rearrangement joins TRBV7-9 to TRBJ2-1; 8 nucleotides align to TRBD2. CDR3 length equals 15 residues. V shed 1 base, J shed 4 bases, and the junction held 3 bases outside the gene matches. Germline loops: CDR1 SEHNR, CDR2 FQNEAQ (reference sequence). The DNA of the CDR3 is TGTGCCAGCAGCTTAGTGGTAGCGGGGTACAATGAGCAGTTCTTC. Translated, it gives CASSLVVAGYNEQFF.

This clonotype turned up a few times. The rearrangement links TRBV5-8 to TRBJ2-7, with 8 bases identical to TRBD2. The CDR3 runs 13 residues. The junction had 7 bases not matched to a gene; V was cut back by 4 bases and J by 7 bases. The germline CDR1 and CDR2 sequences are SGHTS and YDEGEE. The CDR3 nucleotides read TGTGCCAGCAGCCCACGGGGGGGCGGGGAGCAGTACTTC. Translated: CASSPRGGGEQYF.

Only a few counts were recorded for this clonotype. The genes are TRBV14 and TRBJ2-7; the match to TRBD1 covers 7 bases. V lost 1 base and J lost 3; bases outside the gene matches: 6. The CDR3 is 15 residues long. Germline V gene sequence: CDR1 SGHDN, CDR2 FVKESK. The CDR3 reads CASSQVGRQGYEQYF. In nucleotides, the CDR3 is TGTGCCAGCAGCCAAGTAGGTCGACAGGGCTACGAGCAGTACTTC.

There are a few counts of this clonotype. The chain has TRBV7-9 and TRBJ2-6; TRBD1 is a possible D gene (5 bases). The CDR3 extends over 16 amino acids. From germline, CDR1 is SEHNR and CDR2 FQNEAQ (reference sequence). Trimming stripped 10 bases from V and 0 bases from J, with 16 bases between. This CDR3 reads CATGTPTASGANVLTF. CDR3 bases: TGTGCCACCGGAACTCCGACAGCCTCTGGGGCCAACGTCCTGACTTTC.

This CDR3 reads CASTLGAGDYEQYF. CDR3 nucleotide sequence: TGTGCCAGCACCCTAGGTGCGGGAGACTACGAGCAGTACTTC. J is TRBJ2-7 and V is TRBV7-6; 7 nucleotides agree with TRBD2. The CDR3 has 14 amino acids. V was clipped by 7 bases and J by 3 bases; unmatched bases: 9. CDR1 is SGHVS, CDR2 FNYEAQ, per germline.